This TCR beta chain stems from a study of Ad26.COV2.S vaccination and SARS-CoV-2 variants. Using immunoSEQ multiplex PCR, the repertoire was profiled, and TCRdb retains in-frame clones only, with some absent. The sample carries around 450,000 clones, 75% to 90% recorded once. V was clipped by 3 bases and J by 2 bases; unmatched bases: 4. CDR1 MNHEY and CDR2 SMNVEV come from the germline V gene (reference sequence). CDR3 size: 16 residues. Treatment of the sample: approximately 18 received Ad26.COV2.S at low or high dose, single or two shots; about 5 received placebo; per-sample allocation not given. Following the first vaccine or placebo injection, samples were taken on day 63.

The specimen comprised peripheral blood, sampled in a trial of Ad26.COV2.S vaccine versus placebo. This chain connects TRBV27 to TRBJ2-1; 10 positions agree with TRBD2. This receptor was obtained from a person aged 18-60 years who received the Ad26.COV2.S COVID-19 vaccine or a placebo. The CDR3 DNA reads TGTGCCAGCAGTTTGAGGACTAGCGGTACCTACAATGAGCAGTTCTTC. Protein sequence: CASSLRTSGTYNEQFF.